This note documents a single T cell receptor (beta chain) sequence. The data originate from a study of blood T cell repertoires in COVID-19. Generated by immunoSEQ multiplex PCR, the TCRdb table keeps only in-frame clones and is missing some. The sample gives 150,000 to 200,000 clones, 75% to 90% of which show up once; roughly 0.82% is in the top ten. The clonotype was recovered from a woman between 18 and 29 years old who had recovered from COVID-19. The material sequenced was PBMCs or T cells enriched from blood (not recorded which).

CDR3: CASSGRPDTQYF. CDR3 DNA: TGTGCCAGCAGTGGGCGGCCAGATACGCAGTATTTT. This chain joins TRBV2 and TRBJ2-3; no clear D gene. Per the germline V gene, CDR1 is SNHLY and CDR2 is FYNNEI. CDR3 length equals 12 residues. Between the trimmed V and J ends, which lost 4 bases and 4 bases, there was a span of 6 bases.